These 7 T cell receptor beta chains came from one sample sequenced in a study of human T cells and chemical hapten exposure. TCRdb recomputed calls from the RACE reads with MiXCR, one row per CDR3 protein. The sample contains about 190,000 distinct CDR3 sequences, around 25% of which appear only once. The time point was: patch test 3, about 24 weeks after DPC sensitization. The treatment: therapeutic diphenylcyclopropenone sensitization with weekly scalp DPC. Specimen: whole blood, collected in connection with sensitization to the hapten diphenylcyclopropenone (DPC). Receptor source: a woman in her thirties or forties with alopecia areata. Some clones in this sample may be carry-over from other donors' samples.

This chain connects TRBV29-1 to TRBJ2-7, with D tentatively TRBD1 or TRBD2 (5 bases each). The V gene's germline CDR1 is SQVTM and CDR2 ANQGSEA. The CDR3 runs to 16 residues. V was clipped by 0 bases and J by 2 bases, with 17 bases between them. The DNA for the CDR3 is TGCAGCGTTGAAGAGGGGACCTCTTACGGCACCTACGAGCAGTACTTC. Protein product: CSVEEGTSYGTYEQYF.

This clonotype was counted ten times or more. This chain links TRBV29-1 with TRBJ2-1; 12 bases fit TRBD2. V shed 7 bases and J 14 bases; nucleotides not matched to a gene: 18. The length of the CDR3 is 15 residues. CDR1 and CDR2 from the germline V gene are SQVTM and ANQGSEA. CDR3 nucleotides: TGCAGCGCTGTGTCCGGGACTAGCGGGCCAAGCGGGGAGTTCTTC. Protein: CSAVSGTSGPSGEFF.

This chain uses TRBV19 with TRBJ2-7; 12 nucleotides line up with TRBD2. Germline CDR1 LNHDA, CDR2 SQIVND (reference sequence). V shed 5 bases, J shed 2 bases, and the junction held 16 bases outside the gene matches. The length of the CDR3 is 19 residues. The CDR3 DNA reads as TGTGCCAGTAGTCCCCGACTAGCGGGAGAAGCGACGGTAACCTACGAGCAGTACTTC. Translated, it gives CASSPRLAGEATVTYEQYF.

Here the CDR3 DNA reads TGCGCCAGCAGCCAAGACCCCAGGGGGTCGAGCACTGAAGCTTTCTTT. Protein product: CASSQDPRGSSTEAFF. V usage is TRBV4-3 and J usage is TRBJ1-1, with 7 bases matching TRBD1. The CDR3 sequence is 16 residues long. The trim removed 0 bases at V and 4 bases at J, leaving 8 bases unmatched. Germline V CDR1 and CDR2: LGHNA, YSLEER.

The chain couples TRBV7-2 to TRBJ2-3; D possibly corresponds to TRBD2 (5 bases). There are 14 residues in the CDR3. Germline V lookup: CDR1 SGHTA, CDR2 FQGNSA. V was trimmed by 5 bases and J by 1 base, leaving 10 bases between them. The CDR3 DNA reads TGTGCCAGCAGCGTAGACTATCGCACAGATACGCAGTATTTT. It yields the protein CASSVDYRTDTQYF.

The table lists this clonotype with a few counts. The chain employs TRBV6-5 and TRBJ1-6; weak D call: TRBD1 (5 bases). This CDR3 is 15 amino acids long. The V and J ends lost 5 bases and 9 bases respectively, with 17 bases between them. Germline CDR1 reads MNHEY; CDR2 reads SVGAGI. As DNA, the CDR3 is TGTGCCAGCAGTACAGCAAAAGGGGCGGTTTCACCCCTCCACTTT. Translating gives CASSTAKGAVSPLHF.

The gene calls are TRBV7-9 and TRBJ2-2; D uncertain. The CDR3 extends over 13 amino acids. CDR1 is SEHNR and CDR2 is FQNEAQ in the germline V gene (reference sequence). Trimming pared 5 bases from V and 4 bases from J, leaving 8 bases between. CDR3 amino acids: CASSPSLTGELFF. The CDR3 DNA reads as TGTGCCAGCAGCCCCTCGCTCACCGGGGAGCTGTTTTTT.